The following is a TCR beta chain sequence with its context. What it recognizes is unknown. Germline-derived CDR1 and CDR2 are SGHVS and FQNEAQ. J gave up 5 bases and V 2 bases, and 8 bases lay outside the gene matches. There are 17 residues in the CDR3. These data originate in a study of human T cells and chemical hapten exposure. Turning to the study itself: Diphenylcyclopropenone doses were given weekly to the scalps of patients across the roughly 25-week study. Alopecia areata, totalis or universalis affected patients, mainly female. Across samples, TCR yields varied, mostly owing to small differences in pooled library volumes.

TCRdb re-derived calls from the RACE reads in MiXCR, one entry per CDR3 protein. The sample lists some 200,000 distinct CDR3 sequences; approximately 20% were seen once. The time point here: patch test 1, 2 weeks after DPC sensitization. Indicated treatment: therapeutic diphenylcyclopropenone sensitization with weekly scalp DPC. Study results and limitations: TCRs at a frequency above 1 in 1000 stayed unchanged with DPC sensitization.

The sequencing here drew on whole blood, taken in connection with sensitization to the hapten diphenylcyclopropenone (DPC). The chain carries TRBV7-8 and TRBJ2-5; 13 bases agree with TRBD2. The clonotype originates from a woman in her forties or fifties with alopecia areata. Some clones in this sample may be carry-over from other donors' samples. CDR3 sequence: CASSLPTSGRAKETQYF. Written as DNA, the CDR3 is TGTGCCAGCAGCTTACCAACTAGCGGGAGGGCGAAGGAGACCCAGTACTTC.